The 24 T cell receptor beta chains presented below share a single source sample, sequenced in a study of cytomegalovirus exposure and HLA in healthy donors. It was with 60 Vbeta and 13 Jbeta primers that the PCR ran. Libraries were prepared by immunoSEQ multiplex PCR; TCRdb keeps only in-frame clonotypes and omits some of them. The sample records around 120,000 clones, 75% to 80% being singletons. The sample taken for sequencing was PBMCs. These receptors all stem from a woman aged 40 to 50 in good health and CMV-seronegative.

Notes on this clone: At one end, the junction sequence differs from germline, possibly due to a read error. Other DNA sequences from this sample encode an identical CDR3 as well. The chain couples TRBV5-1 to TRBJ1-1, with D uncertain. The CDR3 length is 13 residues. Germline V gene data show CDR1 as SGHRS and CDR2 as YFSETQ. The CDR3 bases are TGCGCCAGCAGCTCGACAATGAACACTGAGGCTTTCTTT. Its protein is CASSSTMNTEAFF.

This clone was counted a single time. The chain has TRBV18 and TRBJ1-1; D remains unclear. Between the trimmed V and J ends, which lost 4 bases and 1 base, there was a span of 4 bases. The CDR3 length is 12 residues. Germline V lookup: CDR1 KGHSH, CDR2 LQKENI. In nucleotides, the CDR3 is TGTGCCAGCTCACAACAGAACACTGAAGCTTTCTTT. It is translated as CASSQQNTEAFF.

As concerns this clone: An end of the junction differs from the germline gene, which may be a read error. The chain links TRBV2 to TRBJ2-7, with D possibly matching TRBD1 (6 bases). Germline CDR1 is SNHLY and CDR2 is FYNNEI. The length of the CDR3 is 15 residues. In DNA form, the CDR3 reads TGTGCCAGCAGGGAAGGACAGCAGGATGCCTACGAGCAGTACTTC. Amino acid sequence: CASREGQQDAYEQYF.

This clone was seen once. The chain has TRBV6-1 and TRBJ2-5; TRBD1 aligns across 7 bases. Trimming cost V 6 bases and J 0 bases; bases outside gene matches: 4. The CDR3 is 14 amino acids. From germline, CDR1 is MNHNS and CDR2 SASEGT. CDR3 DNA: TGTGCCAGCAGCAAACAGGGGAACCAAGAGACCCAGTACTTC. This codes for CASSKQGNQETQYF.

The J gene is TRBJ2-1, the V gene TRBV18; 9 nucleotides line up with TRBD2. Germline trimming cut 4 bases from V and 0 bases from J; bases unmatched to any gene: 13. The CDR3 totals 19 residues. CDR1 is KGHSH, CDR2 LQKENI, per germline. This CDR3 is CASSQRRREGQSSYNEQFF. The CDR3 nucleotides are TGTGCCAGCTCACAACGGAGGCGGGAGGGCCAGAGCTCCTACAATGAGCAGTTCTTC.

This clone was seen a handful of times. The chain carries TRBV5-1 and TRBJ1-2; D not certain. V lost 0 bases and J lost 2, with 8 bases in between. The CDR3 extends over 14 amino acids. Germline loops: CDR1 SGHRS, CDR2 YFSETQ. CDR3 sequence reads: CASSLDGANYGYTF. DNA of the CDR3: TGCGCCAGCAGCTTGGACGGAGCCAACTATGGCTACACCTTC. Full variable domain (missing parts from reference TRBV5-1 and TRBJ1-2): KAGVTQTPRYLIKTRGQQVTLSCSPISGHRSVSWYQQTPGQGLQFLFEYFSETQRNKGNFPGRFSGRQFSNSRSEMNVSTLELGDSALYLCASSLDGANYGYTFGSGTRLTVV.

This chain links TRBV28 with TRBJ1-2, with D possibly being TRBD1 (5 bases). Germline V lookup: CDR1 MDHEN, CDR2 SYDVKM. Trimming pared 6 bases from V and 6 bases from J, leaving 20 bases between. This CDR3 contains 15 residues. CDR3 nucleotides: TGTGCCAGCAGCCAGGAGGGACTACCAAACCATGGCTACACCTTC. It codes for CASSQEGLPNHGYTF.

This chain joins TRBV9 and TRBJ2-7, with D possibly TRBD2 on 5 matching bases. V was trimmed by 0 bases and J by 7 bases, leaving 5 bases between them. The germline CDR1 and CDR2 sequences are SGDLS and YYNGEE. The CDR3 has 11 residues. The chain's CDR3 is CASSVGGEQYF. The CDR3 bases are TGTGCCAGCAGCGTAGGAGGGGAGCAGTACTTC.

The J gene is TRBJ1-6, the V gene TRBV18, with D perhaps matching TRBD1 (5 bases). CDR1 is KGHSH and CDR2 is LQKENI in the germline V gene. Trimming cost V 3 bases and J 8 bases, with 8 bases left between them. This CDR3 spans 13 amino acids. CDR3 DNA: TGTGCCAGCTCACCTGCGGGGGATTCACCCCTCCACTTT. It specifies CASSPAGDSPLHF.

The chain uses TRBV7-3 and TRBJ2-7; 7 bases map to TRBD1. The V gene's germline CDR1 is SGHTA and CDR2 FQGTGA. This CDR3 spans 13 amino acids. Trimming removed 2 bases from V and 5 bases from J; junction bases left unmatched: 3. The CDR3 DNA reads TGTGCCAGCAGCTTACAGGGGGATAACGAGCAGTACTTC. Amino acids: CASSLQGDNEQYF.

As concerns this clone: Its ends do not fully match the called genes, so a read error is possible. This chain joins TRBV7-9 and TRBJ2-5; D is ambiguous. The CDR3 extends over 12 amino acids. Looked up from germline, CDR1 is SEHNR and CDR2 is FQNEAQ (reference sequence). The CDR3, as DNA: TGTTCCAGCAGCCTAACCCAAGAGACCCAGTACTTC. As protein: CSSSLTQETQYF.

The rearrangement links TRBV6-5 to TRBJ2-7; D is undetermined. The V gene lost 6 bases and the J gene lost 2 bases, with 11 bases spanning the gap. Germline V gene sequence: CDR1 MNHEY, CDR2 SVGAGI. There are 13 residues in the CDR3. CDR3 sequence: CASRATTTYEQYF. As DNA, the CDR3 is TGTGCCAGCAGGGCGACAACGACCTACGAGCAGTACTTC.

Written as DNA, the CDR3 is TGTGCCAGCAGTTTAGAGGATACTAGCACAGATACGCAGTATTTT. The encoded protein is CASSLEDTSTDTQYF. J is TRBJ2-3 and V is TRBV28; D ambiguous. Germline lookup yields CDR1 MDHEN and CDR2 SYDVKM. V was clipped by 2 bases and J by 0 bases, with 9 bases between them. The CDR3 totals 15 residues.

The chain couples TRBV9 to TRBJ2-1; 7 bases are a match to TRBD1. This CDR3 has 15 residues. Per the germline V gene, CDR1 is SGDLS and CDR2 is YYNGEE. V gave up 3 bases and J gave up 4 bases; unmatched junction bases: 7. CDR3 bases: TGTGCCAGCAGCGGCCGGGACAGCCTTTACAATGAGCAGTTCTTC. This sequence encodes CASSGRDSLYNEQFF.

The chain uses TRBV18 and TRBJ1-1; D gene uncertain. Trimming pared 4 bases from V and 1 base from J, leaving 7 bases between. The CDR3 length is 13 residues. Germline values: CDR1 KGHSH, CDR2 LQKENI. This CDR3 reads CASSQEENTEAFF. The DNA of the CDR3 is TGTGCCAGCTCACAAGAGGAGAACACTGAAGCTTTCTTT.

This rearrangement joins TRBV5-1 to TRBJ2-2; D might be TRBD2 (5 bases). Trimming pared 0 bases from V and 0 bases from J, leaving 27 bases between. In germline, CDR1 is SGHRS, CDR2 YFSETQ. This CDR3 has 22 amino acids. CDR3 protein: CASSLVRSSRRSQEANTGELFF. The CDR3 DNA is TGCGCCAGCAGCTTGGTACGTTCTAGTCGTAGGAGTCAGGAGGCGAACACCGGGGAGCTGTTTTTT.

The sample holds one count of this clone. The chain links TRBV2 to TRBJ2-7; 9 nucleotides agree with TRBD1. The germline V gene encodes CDR1 SNHLY and CDR2 FYNNEI. The CDR3 runs 12 residues. V gave up 3 bases and J gave up 6 bases; unmatched junction bases: 0. The CDR3 loop reads CASSEDRGEQYF. CDR3 DNA sequence: TGTGCCAGCAGTGAGGACAGGGGCGAGCAGTACTTC. Full variable domain (missing parts from reference TRBV2 and TRBJ2-7): EPEVTQTPSHQVTQMGQEVILRCVPISNHLYFYWYRQILGQKVEFLVSFYNNEISEKSEIFDDQFSVERPDGSNFTLKIRSTKLEDSAMYFCASSEDRGEQYFGPGTRLTVT.

The chain links TRBV28 to TRBJ2-5; 16 bases map to TRBD2. Germline V gene data show CDR1 as MDHEN and CDR2 as SYDVKM. V dropped 1 base and J dropped 3; count of bases not matched to a gene: 2. The CDR3 length is 17 residues. The CDR3 bases are TGTGCCAGCAGTTTATTGGGACTAGCGGGAGGGAAAGAGACCCAGTACTTC. Its protein product is CASSLLGLAGGKETQYF.

DNA for the CDR3: TGCAGCGTGAGCCCCTCAGGAACTCTGAACACTGAAGCTTTCTTT. This codes for CSVSPSGTLNTEAFF. The chain has TRBV29-1 and TRBJ1-1, with D hard to call. Per germline, CDR1 SQVTM and CDR2 ANQGSEA. This CDR3 comprises 15 residues. V was trimmed by 6 bases and J by 0 bases, leaving 17 bases between them.

This clone was recorded a few times. The chain combines TRBV11-3 with TRBJ2-3; 8 bases are a match to TRBD2. Germline values: CDR1 SGHNT, CDR2 YENEEA. This CDR3 has 15 amino acids. The ends lost 1 base at V and 6 bases at J; junction bases unmatched: 6. This chain's CDR3 is CASSLGERESDTQYF. Written as DNA, the CDR3 is TGTGCCAGCAGCTTAGGGGAGCGGGAGTCGGATACGCAGTATTTT.

The CDR3, as DNA: TGTGCCAGCGGGCGACAGGGGGATGCAACTAATGAAAAACTGTTTTTT. Translated, it gives CASGRQGDATNEKLFF. The gene calls are TRBV9 and TRBJ1-4; 9 bases align to TRBD1. With V trimmed by 7 bases and J by 0 bases, 7 bases remained unmatched. CDR3 size: 16 residues. Germline CDR1 is SGDLS and CDR2 is YYNGEE.

This clone came up a few times. This chain joins TRBV28 and TRBJ2-4; D is undetermined. Germline lookup yields CDR1 MDHEN and CDR2 SYDVKM. V was trimmed by 1 base and J by 4 bases, leaving 5 bases between them. This CDR3 contains 13 residues. In DNA form, the CDR3 reads TGTGCCAGCAGTTTATACTCAAAAAACATTCAGTACTTC. It encodes CASSLYSKNIQYF.

This clone was detected only a few times. This sequence joins TRBV19 and TRBJ2-3; D might be TRBD1 (7 bases). In germline, CDR1 is LNHDA, CDR2 SQIVND (reference sequence). The CDR3 extends over 17 amino acids. Trimming took off 3 bases at V and 1 base at J, with 17 bases between the two ends. CDR3 bases: TGTGCCAGTAGTATCAGAGGAGGCAGGGGGGGCACAGATACGCAGTATTTT. It specifies CASSIRGGRGGTDTQYF. The entire variable domain, with the rest obtained from reference TRBV19 and TRBJ2-3, is as follows: DGGITQSPKYLFRKEGQNVTLSCEQNLNHDAMYWYRQDPGQGLRLIYYSQIVNDFQKGDIAEGYSVSREKKESFPLTVTSAQKNPTAFYLCASSIRGGRGGTDTQYFGPGTRLTVL.

This chain connects TRBV10-3 to TRBJ2-5; 11 bases align to TRBD1. After removal of 2 bases from V and 0 bases from J, the junction contained 8 bases not matched to a gene. The CDR3 length is 18 residues. Germline V gene sequence: CDR1 ENHRY, CDR2 SYGVKD. The CDR3 DNA is TGTGCCATCAGTGAGGGGGGACAGGGGGTTGTCGACCAAGAGACCCAGTACTTC. Its protein is CAISEGGQGVVDQETQYF.